The source of this TCR beta chain is a study of CD8 T cells in Susac syndrome. The V gene end was trimmed by 5 bases and the J gene end by 6 bases; junction bases not matched to a gene: 6. Germline V gives CDR1 MNHEY, CDR2 SMNVEV (reference sequence). This CDR3 spans 14 amino acids. This clonotype was detected a few times. CD8+ and CD4+ T cells from blood underwent TCR beta sequencing. In the multiple sclerosis control group, patients were treatment-naive and had stable or active relapsing-remitting disease. An input of roughly 0.5 to 1 ug of RNA was subjected to reverse transcription using random hexamers. Multiplex PCR with immunoSEQ amplified the TCR beta CDR3 across 54 Vbeta and 13 Jbeta. TCRdb re-analysed the immunoSEQ multiplex PCR reads in MiXCR, keeping a single row per CDR3 protein. This sample yields about 440,000 distinct CDR3 sequences, of which more than 80% are seen a single time; 0.09% to 0.15% belongs to the top ten.

V is TRBV27 and J is TRBJ2-1, with 8 nucleotides matching TRBD1. Sequences were obtained from CD8+ T cells from PBMCs. This TCR derives from a human donor with multiple sclerosis. The CDR3 spells CASSPTGAVNEQFF. The CDR3 DNA is TGTGCCAGCAGTCCGACAGGGGCGGTCAATGAGCAGTTCTTC.